The clone carrying this TCR beta chain was counted only a few times. Its antigen is not identified. This CDR3 is 12 amino acids long. Between the trimmed V and J ends, which lost 6 bases and 4 bases, there was a span of 10 bases. Germline V gene lookup returns CDR1 MDHEN and CDR2 SYDVKM. The data were taken from a study of response to subunit inactivated influenza vaccine. Study-level points and caveats: With each seasonal influenza vaccination, the authors suggested, few new T cells are recruited.

TCRdb reanalysed the RT-PCR reads using MiXCR and keeps one entry per CDR3 protein. The sample has roughly 570,000 distinct CDR3 sequences, 13% seen once. Source: PBMCs from blood, taken roughly 6 weeks after vaccination. The TCR originated in a man over 45 who received an inactivated influenza vaccine. The chain has TRBV28 and TRBJ2-7; no firm D call. CDR3 sequence reads: CASRQKGYEQYF. CDR3 in DNA: TGTGCCAGCAGGCAAAAGGGATACGAGCAGTACTTC.